The 22 T cell receptor beta chains presented below share a single source sample, sequenced in a study of T cell responses to AZD1222 COVID-19 vaccine (TCRdb year 2021). The meaning of the sample's time point label: baseline before first vaccination. Libraries were built with the immunoSEQ multiplex PCR assay. This immuneACCESS table, as held by TCRdb, lists in-frame sequences with V and J called but not all clones. Of the missing ones, under half trace to an unresolved V gene in checked studies; the others have no known cause. The sample includes 100,000 to 150,000 clones, with more than 70% observed a single time. The ten largest clonotypes hold 4.2% of the sample. Source: peripheral blood, taken on day 0 of AZD1222 vaccination. The receptor set was obtained from an adult in good health.

The V and J genes are TRBV14 and TRBJ1-6, with D perhaps TRBD1 (6 bases). CDR3 size: 12 residues. The V end was cut by 1 base, the J end by 13 bases, with 8 bases between. Germline V gene sequence: CDR1 SGHDN, CDR2 FVKESK. CDR3 in amino acids: CASSQGGLPLHF. The CDR3 DNA sequence: TGTGCCAGCAGCCAAGGGGGGCTGCCCCTCCACTTT.

CDR3 nucleotides: TGTGCCAGCAGGGGGAGGCGGACAGGGGCGTACGAGCAGTACTTC. Protein: CASRGRRTGAYEQYF. The V gene is TRBV6-5, the J gene TRBJ2-7; 9 bases line up with TRBD1. CDR3 length equals 15 residues. Germline trimming cut 6 bases from V and 4 bases from J; bases unmatched to any gene: 10. The germline CDR1 and CDR2 sequences are MNHEY and SVGAGI.

This clone was recorded once. The rearrangement links TRBV30 to TRBJ1-2, with D maybe TRBD1 (5 bases). Trimming took off 3 bases at V and 4 bases at J, with 9 bases between the two ends. Germline values: CDR1 GTSNPN, CDR2 SVGIG (reference sequence). The CDR3 extends over 12 amino acids. DNA of the CDR3: TGTGCCTGGAGCCTGACAGTCTATGGCTACACCTTC. Translating it yields CAWSLTVYGYTF.

This clone was seen a few times. The gene calls are TRBV7-2 and TRBJ2-3, with D unclear. CDR3 length equals 12 residues. The V gene's germline CDR1 is SGHTA and CDR2 FQGNSA. The V and J ends lost 6 bases and 1 base respectively, with 5 bases between them. The CDR3, as DNA: TGTGCCAGCAGACTTCGCACAGATACGCAGTATTTT. Residues: CASRLRTDTQYF.

The CDR3 loop is CAISESGTRTNYEQYF. CDR3 sequence (DNA): TGTGCCATCAGTGAGTCTGGGACAAGGACCAACTACGAGCAGTACTTC. The gene calls are TRBV10-3 and TRBJ2-7; weak D call: TRBD1 (6 bases). Germline loops: CDR1 ENHRY, CDR2 SYGVKD. This CDR3 spans 16 amino acids. V dropped 0 bases and J dropped 3 bases, with 15 bases sitting between them.

The chain employs TRBV6-6 and TRBJ1-2; tentatively, D is TRBD1 (5 bases). V lost 5 bases, J lost 8 bases, and 27 bases lay in between. The CDR3 covers 17 residues. CDR1 is MNHNY and CDR2 is SVGAGI in the germline V gene (reference sequence). The CDR3 region has the DNA TGTGCCAGCAGTCTAACGGGAAGGGGAGAACGAAGTGGGGGCTACACCTTC. Translating gives CASSLTGRGERSGGYTF.

This chain links TRBV6-5 with TRBJ2-5; 8 nucleotides align to TRBD2. The CDR3 consists of 14 residues. CDR1 and CDR2 (germline): MNHEY, SVGAGI. The V and J ends lost 2 bases and 2 bases, in that order; junction bases with no gene match: 1. The CDR3 sequence: CASSYGGGQETQYF. Here the CDR3 DNA reads TGTGCCAGCAGTTACGGCGGGGGGCAAGAGACCCAGTACTTC.

The chain couples TRBV19 to TRBJ1-5, with D possibly TRBD1 on 6 matching bases. This CDR3 has 14 residues. Deletions cut 11 bases from V and 0 bases from J, with 14 bases between. Germline CDR1 is LNHDA and CDR2 is SQIVND (reference sequence). CDR3 nucleotides: TGTGCCGGCTCAACAGGGAGTAGCAATCAGCCCCAGCATTTT. It is translated as CAGSTGSSNQPQHF.

This chain uses TRBV7-2 with TRBJ2-1; D is possibly TRBD2 (5 bases). Between the trimmed V and J ends, which lost 5 bases and 9 bases, there was a span of 14 bases. This CDR3 comprises 13 residues. Per germline, CDR1 SGHTA and CDR2 FQGNSA. CDR3 amino acids: CASSPSPGFEQFF. The CDR3, as DNA: TGTGCCAGCAGCCCGTCCCCGGGGTTTGAGCAGTTCTTC.

This clone was observed a single time. The rearrangement uses TRBV11-2 and TRBJ1-4, with a weak D call TRBD1 (5 bases). This CDR3 comprises 17 residues. Germline lookup yields CDR1 SGHAT and CDR2 FQNNGV. Trimming removed 1 base from V and 1 base from J, with 13 bases in between. CDR3 protein: CASSLGQGVRTNEKLFF. The CDR3 coding sequence is TGTGCCAGCAGCTTAGGCCAGGGAGTTCGAACTAATGAAAAACTGTTTTTT. The entire variable domain, with the rest obtained from reference TRBV11-2 and TRBJ1-4, is as follows: EAGVAQSPRYKIIEKRQSVAFWCNPISGHATLYWYQQILGQGPKLLIQFQNNGVVDDSQLPKDRFSAERLKGVDSTLKIQPAKLEDSAVYLCASSLGQGVRTNEKLFFGSGTQLSVL.

The CDR3 DNA reads as TGTGCCAGCAGTTACCAGGGGGCCAAAAACATTCAGTACTTC. Its translation: CASSYQGAKNIQYF. V usage is TRBV28 and J usage is TRBJ2-4, with D tentatively TRBD1 (6 bases). From germline, CDR1 is MDHEN and CDR2 SYDVKM. V lost 4 bases to trimming and J lost 1 base, with 8 bases between them. The CDR3 covers 14 residues.

The chain has TRBV7-3 and TRBJ2-3, with TRBD1 identical over 7 bases. This CDR3 contains 15 residues. Trimming at V came to 5 bases and at J to 7 bases, leaving 12 bases not matched to a gene. Germline loops: CDR1 SGHTA, CDR2 FQGTGA. CDR3 region: CASSPTGHSSNTQYF. The CDR3 nucleotides read TGTGCCAGCAGCCCGACAGGGCACTCGTCTAATACGCAGTATTTT.

V and J are TRBV18 and TRBJ1-2, with D unresolved. The CDR3 covers 14 residues. Between the trimmed V and J ends, which lost 3 bases and 2 bases, there was a span of 10 bases. Looked up from germline, CDR1 is KGHSH and CDR2 is LQKENI. As DNA, the CDR3 is TGTGCCAGCTCACCCGGCACCTTAAACTATGGCTACACCTTC. Protein: CASSPGTLNYGYTF.

This rearrangement joins TRBV15 to TRBJ1-5; D is possibly TRBD1 (5 bases). This CDR3 is 14 amino acids long. V lost 3 bases to trimming and J lost 7 bases, with 13 bases between them. The germline V gene has CDR1 LNHNV and CDR2 YYDKDF (reference sequence). The DNA of the CDR3 is TGTGCCACCAGCAGCGGTCAGGGAGGGCAGCCCCAGCATTTT. It translates to CATSSGQGGQPQHF.

The CDR3 protein is CASSFGGDGRQETQYF. CDR3 bases: TGCGCCAGCAGCTTTGGGGGGGACGGGCGCCAAGAGACCCAGTACTTC. The rearrangement joins TRBV5-1 to TRBJ2-5; 7 bases are shared with TRBD2. The germline V gene encodes CDR1 SGHRS and CDR2 YFSETQ. There are 16 residues in the CDR3. The J segment lost 1 base and the V segment lost 2 bases, leaving 8 bases of the junction unmatched.

The CDR3 nucleotides are TGTGCCAGCAGCGGCTCGGCGGGAGGCGATACGCAGTATTTT. This gives the protein CASSGSAGGDTQYF. J is TRBJ2-3 and V is TRBV9; 8 bases are a match to TRBD2. J was trimmed by 6 bases and V by 3 bases; bases with no gene match: 6. Germline assignment: CDR1 SGDLS and CDR2 YYNGEE. This CDR3 spans 14 amino acids.

This clone occurred once. The chain carries TRBV29-1 and TRBJ2-7; TRBD2 is a possible D gene (5 bases). Trimming cost V 4 bases and J 0 bases, with 10 bases left between them. The germline V gene encodes CDR1 SQVTM and CDR2 ANQGSEA. CDR3 length: 13 amino acids. The CDR3 reads CSVVDLSSYEQYF. DNA for the CDR3: TGCAGCGTTGTGGACTTGAGCTCCTACGAGCAGTACTTC.

The V gene is TRBV18, the J gene TRBJ1-5; no clear D gene. The germline V gene encodes CDR1 KGHSH and CDR2 LQKENI. The CDR3 loop spans 15 amino acids. Trimming pared 3 bases from V and 0 bases from J, leaving 9 bases between. CDR3 loop: CASSPNINSNQPQHF. The CDR3 coding sequence is TGTGCCAGCTCACCTAATATTAATAGCAATCAGCCCCAGCATTTT.

The chain links TRBV11-2 to TRBJ2-1; 9 nucleotides match TRBD2. The CDR3 spans 16 residues. Germline lookup yields CDR1 SGHAT and CDR2 FQNNGV. The V gene end was trimmed by 5 bases and the J gene end by 4 bases; junction bases not matched to a gene: 9. CDR3 sequence reads: CASSRVPTSGYNEQFF. DNA for the CDR3: TGTGCCAGCAGCCGAGTTCCGACTAGCGGTTACAATGAGCAGTTCTTC.

This chain links TRBV7-2 with TRBJ1-5; 9 nucleotides line up with TRBD1. Germline-derived CDR1 and CDR2 are SGHTA and FQGNSA. The CDR3 extends over 17 amino acids. V was clipped by 2 bases and J by 4 bases; unmatched bases: 9. For the CDR3, the DNA is TGTGCCAGCAGCTTAACAGGGGGCGTGGTATCTAATCAGCCCCAGCATTTT. Its translation: CASSLTGGVVSNQPQHF.

The chain employs TRBV30 and TRBJ1-6, with D unclear. Trimming removed 3 bases from V and 4 bases from J, with 4 bases in between. The germline V gene encodes CDR1 GTSNPN and CDR2 SVGIG (reference sequence). The CDR3 is made up of 12 amino acids. The CDR3 loop is CAWRDYNSPLHF. The CDR3 coding sequence is TGTGCCTGGAGGGATTATAATTCACCCCTCCACTTT. The variable domain in full, with the rest retrieved from reference TRBV30 and TRBJ1-6, is SQTIHQWPATLVQPVGSPLSLECTVEGTSNPNLYWYRQAAGRGLQLLFYSVGIGQISSEVPQNLSASRPQDRQFILSSKKLLLSDSGFYLCAWRDYNSPLHFGNGTRLTVT.

This clone appeared a single time. The chain couples TRBV7-9 to TRBJ1-1; 10 bases are a match to TRBD1. Germline CDR1 is SEHNR and CDR2 is FQNEAQ (reference sequence). The CDR3 consists of 15 residues. The trim removed 8 bases at V and 6 bases at J, leaving 12 bases unmatched. The CDR3 reads CASRKAETGGSEAFF. CDR3 sequence (DNA): TGTGCCAGCCGAAAAGCCGAGACAGGGGGCTCTGAAGCTTTCTTT.